This section outlines one TCR beta chain sequence together with its context. These data come from a study of T cell responses to AZD1222 COVID-19 vaccine. J gave up 0 bases and V 2 bases, and 2 bases lay outside the gene matches. Germline loops: CDR1 MNHEY, CDR2 SVGEGT. The CDR3 is 16 amino acids. Only in-frame clones appear in the TCRdb table, and some are missing; sequencing was by immunoSEQ multiplex PCR. Of under 150,000 clones listed, 75% to 90% are singletons. The clonotype originates from an adult who received the AZD1222 COVID-19 vaccine. This chain connects TRBV6-2 or TRBV6-3 to TRBJ1-2, with 11 bases aligning to TRBD1. The source was peripheral blood, collected 28 days after the second AZD1222 dose. The CDR3, as DNA: TGTGCCAGCAGTTACGGGACAGGGGGATCTAACTATGGCTACACCTTC. Its translation is CASSYGTGGSNYGYTF.